The clone carrying this TCR beta chain showed up just a few times. The antigen remains unidentified. The germline V gene encodes CDR1 LGHNT and CDR2 FRNRAP. This CDR3 contains 14 residues. The germline V and J ends were trimmed by 5 bases and 2 bases, with 11 bases remaining between them. PCR amplification relied on 60 Vbeta primers (plus 13 Jbeta primers). Repertoires were generated with immunoSEQ multiplex PCR, while TCRdb's copy carries only in-frame clones and drops some. The data show 95,000 to 150,000 clones, 74% seen once. This record belongs to a study of cytomegalovirus exposure and HLA in healthy donors. Whole-study findings and limits: It was assumed in the presence/absence analyses that sequencing depth was roughly uniform across donors.

This sequence joins TRBV12-5 and TRBJ2-3, with no clear D. Sequencing was carried out using PBMCs. The clonotype comes from a man aged 40-50 years in good health and CMV-seropositive. CDR3 sequence (DNA): TGTGCTAGTGGTCCCCCGGGTCCCACAGATACGCAGTATTTT. This translates into CASGPPGPTDTQYF.